The rows below give T cell receptor beta chains drawn from one sample of a study of blood T cells in healthy people across ages. TCRdb re-analysed the 5' RACE reads in MiXCR, keeping a single row per CDR3 protein. The repertoire holds about 760,000 distinct CDR3 sequences, with around 25% as singletons. These data also featured in a second study, about T cells of mothers and their children.

The sequencing sample was made of blood. These TCRs come from a boy aged 5 to 17 in good health. CDR3s include the opening cysteine and the closing phenylalanine or tryptophan. The D gene is left open where the match is weak. Some rows mark clone size as missing; the rest say once, few, many or name a class of expanded clone.

j_gene | d_gene | v_gene | abundance | CDR3nt | CDR3aa
TRBJ2-5 | TRBD1 | TRBV7-2 | NA | TGTGCCAGCACCCAAACCTGGGACAGAAAAGAGACCCAGTACTTC | CASTQTWDRKETQYF
TRBJ2-2 | NA | TRBV5-4 | NA | TGTGCCAGCAGCTTGGGGGCTAGCGCCGACACCGGGGAGCTGTTTTTT | CASSLGASADTGELFF
TRBJ2-5 | NA | TRBV11-2 | NA | TGTGCCAGCAGCGCAGGCCGCTCTCGTCGGGAGACCCAGTACTTC | CASSAGRSRRETQYF
TRBJ2-7 | NA | TRBV6-2/TRBV6-3 | NA | TGTGCCAGCAGTTACGTCCCACAGGGTGGGCCCTACGAGCAGTACTTC | CASSYVPQGGPYEQYF
TRBJ2-3 | NA | TRBV7-2 | NA | TGTGCCAGCAGCATAAGGGGACAAATCACAGGTACGCAGTATTTT | CASSIRGQITGTQYF
TRBJ2-1 | TRBD2 | TRBV25-1 | few | TGTGCCAGCCTGACTAGCGGGGGGAGGATTGAGCAGTTCTTC | CASLTSGGRIEQFF
TRBJ2-1 | NA | TRBV5-1 | NA | TGCGCCAGCAGCCTAACTAGTACGACTGAGCAGTTCTTC | CASSLTSTTEQFF
TRBJ2-1 | NA | TRBV29-1 | few | TGCAGCGTTGAATTCTCGCGGGGCTACAATGAGCAGTTCTTC | CSVEFSRGYNEQFF
TRBJ1-6 | NA | TRBV5-1 | few | TGCGCCAGCAGCTTGGTTTTCGGACCCCTCCACTTT | CASSLVFGPLHF
TRBJ2-1 | NA | TRBV4-3 | NA | TGCGCCAGCAGCCAAGATTGGAAGAGCTCCTACAATGAGCAGTTCTTC | CASSQDWKSSYNEQFF
TRBJ1-3 | NA | TRBV21-1 | NA | TGTGCCAGCAGCAAAGAGTTATCCTCTGGAAACACCATATATTTT | CASSKELSSGNTIYF
TRBJ2-1 | NA | TRBV9 | NA | TGTGCCAGCAGCGTAGAACGGGAGAGGGGATCCTACAATGAGCAGTTCTTC | CASSVERERGSYNEQFF
TRBJ1-3 | NA | TRBV7-2 | NA | TGTGCCAGCAGCTTACTCAGGGGTGGAAACACCATATATTTT | CASSLLRGGNTIYF
TRBJ2-1 | NA | TRBV29-1 | NA | TGCAGCGCCAGGACAGGGAGGGATGAGCAGTTCTTC | CSARTGRDEQFF
TRBJ1-2 | NA | TRBV12-3/TRBV12-4 | NA | TGTGCCAGCAGTTTGGCCCGGGGGGCGAACTATGGCTACACCTTC | CASSLARGANYGYTF
TRBJ1-2 | TRBD1 | TRBV12-3/TRBV12-4 | NA | TGTGCCAGCAGCGCAGGGGACAGCTACTTTAACTATGGCTACACCTTC | CASSAGDSYFNYGYTF
TRBJ2-1 | NA | TRBV2 | NA | TGTGCCAGCAGTGAATCCCCGCAGGGCCCCTACAATGAGCAGTTCTTC | CASSESPQGPYNEQFF
TRBJ2-3 | NA | TRBV3-1 | NA | TGTGCCAGCAGCAACGACGCAGATACGCAGTATTTT | CASSNDADTQYF
TRBJ1-2 | NA | TRBV21-1 | few | TGTGCCAGCAGCAAAGGTTCCAGGGGATACTCTGGCTACACCTTC | CASSKGSRGYSGYTF
TRBJ1-2 | TRBD1 | TRBV6-5 | few | TGTGCCAGCAGTTCCGGGACAGCCGCTAACTATGGCTACACCTTC | CASSSGTAANYGYTF
TRBJ2-5 | TRBD2 | TRBV24-1 | few | TGTGCCACCGGGGGGGAAGAGACCCAGTACTTC | CATGGEETQYF
TRBJ2-5 | NA | TRBV18 | NA | TGTGCCAGCTTGTCGGACGAGCAAGAGACCCAGTACTTC | CASLSDEQETQYF
TRBJ2-5 | TRBD2 | TRBV14 | few | TGTGCCAGCAGCCAACGGACCGGGACTAGTCCAGACGAGACCCAGTGCTTC | CASSQRTGTSPDETQCF
TRBJ1-2 | NA | TRBV6-1 | NA | TGTGCCAGCAGTGAAGTGGGCAGCTACACCTTC | CASSEVGSYTF
TRBJ1-4 | NA | TRBV10-3 | NA | TGTGCCATCAGTGAACGTAATCAGGGAATTCGAAAACTGTTTTTT | CAISERNQGIRKLFF
TRBJ2-7 | TRBD2 | TRBV9 | NA | TGTGCCAGCAGCCGACTAGCCTCCCCCTCCTACGAGCAGTACTTC | CASSRLASPSYEQYF
TRBJ2-1 | TRBD2 | TRBV4-2 | NA | TGTGCCAGCAGCCAAGTGGGGACTAGGACCTACAATGAGCAGTTCTTC | CASSQVGTRTYNEQFF
TRBJ1-1 | NA | TRBV9 | NA | TGTGCCAGCAGTGAGACAGAGCTGAACACTGAAGCTTTCTTT | CASSETELNTEAFF
TRBJ1-1 | NA | TRBV7-2 | NA | TGTGCCAGCAGCTTCAGACAGGACACTGAAGCTTTCTTT | CASSFRQDTEAFF
TRBJ2-7 | NA | TRBV7-9 | few | TGTGCCAGCAGCTCCGAGCTCCTCTCCTACGAGCAGTACTTC | CASSSELLSYEQYF
TRBJ1-4 | NA | TRBV12-3/TRBV12-4 | few | TGTGCCAGCAGCGGAGGAAAACTGTTTTTT | CASSGGKLFF
TRBJ2-7 | NA | TRBV7-9 | few | TGTGCCAGCAGCTTAGAATCGGGGCCCGGCTACGAGCAGTACTTC | CASSLESGPGYEQYF
TRBJ2-2 | TRBD2 | TRBV19 | NA | TGTGCCAGTAGTATGCCTAGCGGGGGTATCACCGGGGAGCTGTTTTTT | CASSMPSGGITGELFF
TRBJ2-1 | NA | TRBV9 | NA | TGTGCCAGCAGCGTAGGAAGCAGCGAGCAGTTCTTC | CASSVGSSEQFF
TRBJ1-3 | NA | TRBV6-6 | NA | TGTGCCAGCAGTTACGACAGTTCCTACTCTGGAAACACCATATATTTT | CASSYDSSYSGNTIYF
TRBJ1-2 | NA | TRBV9 | NA | TGTGCCAGCAGCGTAGGCAGTCTTTTCTATGGCTACACCTTC | CASSVGSLFYGYTF
TRBJ2-3 | TRBD1 | TRBV11-3 | NA | TGTGCCAGCAGCTCGCTGCCGGGACAGGGGGCGTTGGGAGATACGCAGTATTTT | CASSSLPGQGALGDTQYF
TRBJ2-7 | NA | TRBV5-1 | NA | TGCGCCAGCAGCCCGAGCGGGCAGGTCGACGAGCAGTACTTC | CASSPSGQVDEQYF
TRBJ2-7 | TRBD2 | TRBV20-1 | few | TGCAGTGCTAGCGGGGGGGCGGGATACGAGCAGTACTTC | CSASGGAGYEQYF
TRBJ1-2 | NA | TRBV3-1 | NA | TGTGCCAGCAGCCATTCAGACGGGGCTTCTTATGGCTACACCTTC | CASSHSDGASYGYTF
TRBJ1-2 | NA | TRBV12-3/TRBV12-4 | few | TGTGCCAGCAGCGGGGGTGGGGACTATGGCTACACCTTC | CASSGGGDYGYTF
TRBJ1-1 | NA | TRBV6-5 | NA | TGTGCCAGCAGTTACTCCTTCGAGGATGGAGCTGAAGCTTTCTTT | CASSYSFEDGAEAFF
TRBJ2-1 | NA | TRBV6-6 | NA | TGTGCCAGCAGTCAACCTCTCCAGAGCTCCTACAATGAGCAGTTCTTC | CASSQPLQSSYNEQFF
TRBJ2-3 | TRBD2 | TRBV10-1 | few | TGCGCCAGCAGTGAGTCTAAACTAGCGGGTACCCAGTCCGTTACGCAGTATTTT | CASSESKLAGTQSVTQYF
TRBJ2-7 | NA | TRBV20-1 | once | TGCAGTGTCGCACGGGACCTAACCGACTACGAGCAGTACTTC | CSVARDLTDYEQYF
TRBJ1-2 | NA | TRBV5-1 | NA | TGCGCCAGCAGATCTAGGGCCGCCGACGATCATAATGGCTACACCTTC | CASRSRAADDHNGYTF
TRBJ1-1 | NA | TRBV6-5 | NA | TGTGCCAGCTTCTTCGTGGGGGGAAACACTGAAGCTTTCTTT | CASFFVGGNTEAFF
TRBJ2-1 | NA | TRBV18 | few | TGTGCCAGCTCACCACCGACGAAGAGTACCTACAATGAGCAGTTCTTC | CASSPPTKSTYNEQFF
TRBJ2-7 | NA | TRBV29-1 | NA | TGCAGCGTTGGCGGCGGTACCTCCTACGAGCAGTACTTC | CSVGGGTSYEQYF
TRBJ2-3 | NA | TRBV29-1 | few | TGCAGCGTTGAAAGTAGCCTGGGCTGGGATACGCAGTATTTT | CSVESSLGWDTQYF
TRBJ2-3 | NA | TRBV9 | few | TGTGCCAGCAGCGTCCCTAAGGGCCATACGCAGTATTTT | CASSVPKGHTQYF
TRBJ2-5 | NA | TRBV10-3 | NA | TGTGCCATCAGTGTACAACTAGCAGAAGAGACCCAGTACTTC | CAISVQLAEETQYF
TRBJ2-7 | NA | TRBV3-1 | few | TGCGCCAGCAGCCAAGATCGGGGAGGTAAGGCCTACGAGCAGTACTTC | CASSQDRGGKAYEQYF
TRBJ2-7 | TRBD1 | TRBV12-3/TRBV12-4 | NA | TGTGCCAGCACATATCTAAAACCGGGACAGCTTTTTCATGAGGGGCAGTACTTC | CASTYLKPGQLFHEGQYF
TRBJ2-5 | TRBD2 | TRBV3-1 | NA | TGTGCCAGCAGCCAAGAAGGACTAGCGGGGGGGAGGAACGAAGAGACCCAGTACTTC | CASSQEGLAGGRNEETQYF
TRBJ2-7 | NA | TRBV2 | few | TGTGCCAGCAGTGAGGTTCTCGGGACGGGAAGGAGCGAGCAGTACTTC | CASSEVLGTGRSEQYF
TRBJ2-1 | TRBD2 | TRBV6-2/TRBV6-3 | NA | TGTGCCAGCAGTCCTTTAGGGGCGGGAGGGTACAATGAGCAGTTCTTC | CASSPLGAGGYNEQFF
TRBJ2-3 | NA | TRBV28 | few | TGTGCCAGCAGTGATTTTCAGGACAGAGGACACACAGATACGCAGTATTTT | CASSDFQDRGHTDTQYF
TRBJ2-1 | NA | TRBV9 | once | TGTGCCAGCAGCCCCGTATCACGACCCAATGAGCAGTTCTTC | CASSPVSRPNEQFF
TRBJ1-2 | TRBD1 | TRBV7-8 | NA | TGTGCCAGCAGCTTAGGGGCCCGACAGGGATCCTATGGCTACACCTTC | CASSLGARQGSYGYTF